This is a list of T cell receptor beta chains from one sample in a study of blood T cell repertoires in COVID-19. Sequencing used immunoSEQ multiplex PCR; TCRdb keeps in-frame clones, though not all of them. The table has approximately 60,000 clones, 93% seen once. The material sequenced was peripheral blood. These receptors were taken from a man between 65 and 85 years old with active COVID-19. The CDR3 runs from the conserved cysteine through the conserved F or W. A row's size may be missing; if present it is once, few, many or a size class.

clone_size,v_call,cdr3_aa
.,TRBV2,CASTELGTGGYEQYF
.,TRBV19,CASSIDYSNQPQHF
.,TRBV6-5,CASSSGGPAETQYF
.,TRBV29-1,CSVAGQPYSGANVLTF
.,TRBV5-4,CASSLAGTGFSGANVLTF
.,TRBV5-8,CASSLGLAGPTDTQYF
.,TRBV19,CASSGQASEKLFF
.,TRBV7-9,CASSLGSGDGSPLHF
.,TRBV9,CASSPSGRDNEQFF
.,TRBV5-1,CASSPAGVGSYEQYF
.,TRBV10-1,CASSESNGAGEQFF
once,TRBV7-6,CASSLVMEGESPYF
once,TRBV6-2/TRBV6-3,CASSYRKPGTPRTDTQYF
.,TRBV3-1/TRBV3-2,CASSPGQGRFGETQYF
.,TRBV13,CASSRTGAGTDTQYF
.,TRBV5-5,CASSLLGLHEQFF
.,TRBV6-2/TRBV6-3,CASSTGIDTQYF
.,TRBV19,CASSKQSFGDEKLFF
.,TRBV6-4,CASSRGQGASSGGSYNEQFF
.,TRBV10-2,CASSPPGLHQETQYF
.,TRBV7-9,CASSPMAGYGTGELFF
.,TRBV2,CASSGNIAAGTGELFF
few,TRBV7-2,CASSLLAGGGQETQYF
.,TRBV20-1,CSASVQMNTEAFF
.,TRBV4-1,CASSQNRAPTYNEQFF
.,TRBV15,CATSTQTGLSGNTIYF
.,TRBV19,CASSMYSNYGYTF
once,TRBV5-6,CASSPLAPRGNYGYTF
.,TRBV18,CASLGGTPSGNTGELFF
.,TRBV29-1,CSVDGSGGGSGELFF
.,TRBV18,CASSDRGLSDEQFF
.,TRBV19,CASSTTGGSQPQHF
.,TRBV6-5,CASSYSTGPYNEQFF
.,TRBV2,CASREVQGAGTEAFF
.,TRBV25-1,CASRTWGGTDTDTQYF
.,TRBV6-2/TRBV6-3,CASSWTGYGNQPQHF
few,TRBV25-1,CASRKPGTGPNSPLHF
once,TRBV25-1,CASSAFGRGREQFF
.,TRBV5-1,CASSLEPGDYNEQFF
.,TRBV5-1,CASSLLTGRGSEAFF
.,TRBV3-1/TRBV3-2,CASSQDTVSGYTF
.,TRBV3-1/TRBV3-2,CASSPRGVNEKLFF
.,TRBV5-1,CASTQSSGPDTQYF
.,TRBV5-1,CASSSLGADTEAFF
.,TRBV6-6,CASSPFLGGSTTNEKLFF
few,TRBV6-6,CASSYSSGQGNIQYF
.,TRBV3-1/TRBV3-2,CASSQASGGLEQFF
.,TRBV19,CASSIHPGQSYEQYF
.,TRBV2,CASTRTQGNTEAFF